This T cell receptor (beta chain) was sequenced for a study of cytomegalovirus exposure and HLA in healthy donors. Note on this clone: Its target is not known.

The V end lost 3 bases, the J end lost 5 bases, and 16 bases lay between the germline ends. The CDR3 covers 16 residues. In germline, CDR1 is SEHNR, CDR2 FQNEAQ (reference sequence). A multiplex PCR was run with 60 Vbeta primers and 13 Jbeta primers. Sequenced by immunoSEQ multiplex PCR; TCRdb stores in-frame clones only, minus some. The sample contains around 150,000 clones, around 81% of which appear only once. Whole-study findings and limits: At a 0.05 false discovery rate, a later analysis found 16,951 TCR beta sequences to be associated with HLA alleles. Researchers catalogued under 200 TCR beta chains as cytomegalovirus-associated. A later analysis linked a missense variant in DCLRE1C to the trimming of TCR beta V and J genes.

The V call is TRBV7-9, the J call TRBJ2-2, with D perhaps matching TRBD1 (6 bases). Sequences were obtained from PBMCs. The source of this sequence is a woman aged 35 to 49 in good health and CMV-seronegative. CDR3 protein: CASSLGATSRTGELFF. Written as DNA, the CDR3 is TGTGCCAGCAGCTTGGGGGCGACTTCAAGGACCGGGGAGCTGTTTTTT.